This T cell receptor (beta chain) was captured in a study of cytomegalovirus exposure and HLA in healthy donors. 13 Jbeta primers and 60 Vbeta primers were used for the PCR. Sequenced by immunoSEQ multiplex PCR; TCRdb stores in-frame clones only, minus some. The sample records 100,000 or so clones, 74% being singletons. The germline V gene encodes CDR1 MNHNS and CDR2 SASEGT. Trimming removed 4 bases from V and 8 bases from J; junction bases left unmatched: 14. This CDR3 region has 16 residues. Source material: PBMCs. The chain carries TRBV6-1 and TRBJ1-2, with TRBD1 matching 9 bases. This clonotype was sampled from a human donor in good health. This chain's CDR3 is CASSVRGGTGGSGYTF. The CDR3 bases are TGTGCCAGCAGTGTGAGGGGAGGAACAGGGGGCTCGGGCTACACCTTC.